Presented here are 7 T cell receptor beta chains from one specimen sequenced in a study of blood T cell repertoires in COVID-19. The method was immunoSEQ multiplex PCR; TCRdb's version includes in-frame clones alone and lacks a portion of them. The profile shows about 78,000 clones, roughly 91% of them singletons. Sequenced input: peripheral blood. These receptors came from a woman aged 50 to 60 in a cohort sampled during active COVID-19.

This rearrangement joins TRBV3-1 (or the pseudogene TRBV3-2) to TRBJ1-3; D gene ambiguous. Germline V CDR1 and CDR2: LGHDT, YNNKEL (reference sequence). CDR3 length equals 13 residues. The germline V and J ends were trimmed by 6 bases and 2 bases, with 8 bases remaining between them. The CDR3 DNA follows: TGTGCCAGCAGTAGACAAGCTGGAAACACCATATATTTT. As protein: CASSRQAGNTIYF.

There are a few counts of this clone. This chain joins TRBV27 and TRBJ2-2; 14 nucleotides agree with TRBD2. V trimming: 8 bases; J trimming: 2 bases; junction bases outside the gene matches: 13. CDR1 is MNHEY, CDR2 SMNVEV, per germline (reference sequence). This CDR3 comprises 19 residues. The CDR3 nucleotides read TGTGCCAGCCTCCCCGGGACTAGCGGGAGAGGGCCCAACACCGGGGAGCTGTTTTTT. Encoded protein: CASLPGTSGRGPNTGELFF.

This rearrangement joins TRBV19 to TRBJ2-1; 11 bases map to TRBD2. Germline values: CDR1 LNHDA, CDR2 SQIVND (reference sequence). CDR3 size: 15 residues. V dropped 2 bases and J dropped 6; count of bases not matched to a gene: 3. Here the CDR3 reads CASSILAGGINEQFF. For the CDR3, the DNA is TGTGCCAGTAGTATACTAGCGGGAGGCATCAATGAGCAGTTCTTC.

This chain links TRBV7-2 with TRBJ1-2; weak D call: TRBD1 (5 bases). The CDR3 has 16 residues. The V end lost 5 bases, the J end lost 4 bases, and 20 bases lay between the germline ends. Per the germline V gene, CDR1 is SGHTA and CDR2 is FQGNSA. DNA for the CDR3: TGTGCCAGCAGCCCTACGGCGGGGATTGGGGGCTATGGCTACACCTTC. This codes for CASSPTAGIGGYGYTF.

The V gene is TRBV9, the J gene TRBJ2-7; TRBD1 matches at 7 bases. V gave up 0 bases and J gave up 0 bases; unmatched junction bases: 0. The CDR3 is made up of 14 amino acids. Germline V lookup: CDR1 SGDLS, CDR2 YYNGEE. CDR3 nucleotides: TGTGCCAGCAGCGTAGACAGGGGCTCCTACGAGCAGTACTTC. Translation gives CASSVDRGSYEQYF.

This clone has only a few counts. This chain links TRBV10-1 with TRBJ2-3, with TRBD2 matching over 16 bases. CDR1 and CDR2 from the germline V gene are WNHNN and SYGVQD (reference sequence). J lost 0 bases, V lost 5 bases, and 5 bases had no gene match. This CDR3 spans 18 amino acids. CDR3 amino acids: CASSPGTSGRGSTDTQYF. The CDR3 bases are TGCGCCAGCAGTCCCGGGACTAGCGGGAGGGGGAGCACAGATACGCAGTATTTT.

The chain uses TRBV7-8 and TRBJ2-7; D not certain. The germline CDR1 and CDR2 sequences are SGHVS and FQNEAQ. The CDR3 is made up of 15 amino acids. The V gene lost 2 bases and the J gene lost 4 bases, with 15 bases spanning the gap. CDR3 nucleotides: TGTGCCAGCAGCTTACTCGGCTTCGAGCGTTACGAGCAGTACTTC. Translated, it gives CASSLLGFERYEQYF.